These T cell receptor beta chains were read from a single sample in a study of untreated major depressive disorder. Assay used: immunoSEQ multiplex PCR; TCRdb lists only in-frame clones, some missing. In the table there are 15,000 to 20,000 clones, more than 75% of which are singletons. The sequenced sample consisted of CD4+ T cells from PBMCs. These receptors were taken from a woman aged 30 to 39 in good health. Each CDR3 is given with its conserved first and last residue. Each record gives: CDR3 DNA, CDR3 protein, D gene, clone size, V gene, J gene. D genes are given only for firm matches. Rows may omit the clone size; those that give it use once, few, many or a size class.

DNA: TGCAGTGCTAGAGGAGGGGGCGAGCAGTACTTC
CDR3: CSARGGGEQYF
D: .
size: .
V: TRBV20-1
J: TRBJ2-7

DNA: TGTGCCAGCACCCCAGCGGGAGACTACGAGCAGTACTTC
CDR3: CASTPAGDYEQYF
D: TRBD2
size: .
V: TRBV6-5
J: TRBJ2-7

DNA: TGTGCCAGCAGCTTAGTAGGGACGTCCAAAAACATTCAGTACTTC
CDR3: CASSLVGTSKNIQYF
D: .
size: .
V: TRBV5-6
J: TRBJ2-4

DNA: TGTGCCAGCAGTGAACAGGGAGGCACAGATACGCAGTATTTT
CDR3: CASSEQGGTDTQYF
D: .
size: .
V: TRBV6-1
J: TRBJ2-3

DNA: TGTGCCAGCAGTTTATCTGGGATAAATAAGGGCTACAATGAGCAGTTCTTC
CDR3: CASSLSGINKGYNEQFF
D: .
size: .
V: TRBV27
J: TRBJ2-1

DNA: TGTGCCAGTAGTGCCCGGGACTCACGCCCAAATCAGCCCCAGCATTTT
CDR3: CASSARDSRPNQPQHF
D: .
size: .
V: TRBV19
J: TRBJ1-5

DNA: TGCGCCAGCAGCTCTCAGGGGGGCACTGAAGCTTTCTTT
CDR3: CASSSQGGTEAFF
D: TRBD1
size: once
V: TRBV5-1
J: TRBJ1-1

DNA: TGTGCCATCAGTGAGGGGACTAGCGGGAGGCTCGGGTACGAGCAGTACTTC
CDR3: CAISEGTSGRLGYEQYF
D: TRBD2
size: .
V: TRBV10-3
J: TRBJ2-7

DNA: TGCGCCAGCACCGGGGGGGACTATGGCTACACCTTC
CDR3: CASTGGDYGYTF
D: .
size: .
V: TRBV10-2
J: TRBJ1-2

DNA: TGTGCCAGCAGCTTGGGACACAGGGTAATTGGCGAGGCCCAAGAGACCCAGTACTTC
CDR3: CASSLGHRVIGEAQETQYF
D: .
size: .
V: TRBV7-9
J: TRBJ2-5

DNA: TGTGCCAGCAGTTCCCCTTCGCCAGGAAACAATGGCTACACCTTC
CDR3: CASSSPSPGNNGYTF
D: .
size: .
V: TRBV28
J: TRBJ1-2

DNA: TGTGCCAGCAGCTTACAGGGGGCATACAATCAGCCCCAGCATTTT
CDR3: CASSLQGAYNQPQHF
D: TRBD1
size: .
V: TRBV7-3
J: TRBJ1-5

DNA: TGTGCCAGCAGGCAAAAAACCTACGAGCAGTACTTC
CDR3: CASRQKTYEQYF
D: .
size: .
V: TRBV6-1
J: TRBJ2-7

DNA: TGTGCCAGCAGCTTAGATCCTAGCACGAACACCGGGGAGCTGTTTTTT
CDR3: CASSLDPSTNTGELFF
D: .
size: .
V: TRBV7-2
J: TRBJ2-2

DNA: TGTGCCAGCAGCATCGAGCAGTACTTC
CDR3: CASSIEQYF
D: .
size: once
V: TRBV3-2
J: TRBJ2-7

DNA: TGTGCCAGCAGCTTGGGCGGGGGAACGAGCACAGATACGCAGTATTTT
CDR3: CASSLGGGTSTDTQYF
D: TRBD2
size: .
V: TRBV5-4
J: TRBJ2-3